This TCR beta chain came from a study of T-cell memory formation after mild COVID-19. Whole-study results and caveats: CD4+ contracting clones lay mainly in CM and EM, CD8+ ones in EMRA. Second-wave clones reaching peak frequency on day 37 lacked confirmed SARS-CoV-2 specificity. Memory cells collected pre-infection included some clones that later responded, suggesting cross-reactive memory joined.

This CDR3 spans 14 amino acids. The J segment lost 5 bases and the V segment lost 5 bases, leaving 7 bases of the junction unmatched. Germline V gene data show CDR1 as SGHRS and CDR2 as YFSETQ. TCRdb recomputed calls from the 5' RACE reads with MiXCR, one row per CDR3 protein. The data show 470,000 or so distinct CDR3 sequences, more than 20% seen once. This clonotype was detected a few times. Its antigen is as yet unknown. Sequencing used PBMCs or a T cell subset sorted from them (not recorded which). The chain is built from TRBV5-1 and TRBJ2-5, with 9 bases matching TRBD1. This clonotype originated in an adult woman who had mild COVID-19 (a few samples of this study predate the infection). Cell type and time point are not known. This CDR3 is CASRDTGGPETQYF. CDR3 DNA sequence: TGCGCCAGCAGGGATACAGGGGGCCCGGAGACCCAGTACTTC. The variable domain in full, with the rest retrieved from reference TRBV5-1 and TRBJ2-5, is KAGVTQTPRYLIKTRGQQVTLSCSPISGHRSVSWYQQTPGQGLQFLFEYFSETQRNKGNFPGRFSGRQFSNSRSEMNVSTLELGDSALYLCASRDTGGPETQYFGPGTRLLVL.